One T cell receptor (beta chain) is described in this entry. Its antigen remains unidentified. The CDR3 runs 16 residues. The V gene end was trimmed by 4 bases and the J gene end by 7 bases; junction bases not matched to a gene: 10. CDR1 is SGDLS, CDR2 YYNGEE, per germline. The data were taken from a study of OX40 agonist ivuxolimab in advanced cancers. Study as a whole: Ivuxolimab is a fully human IgG2 antibody that activates OX40 (CD134). Patients achieving partial responses numbered three: one hepatocellular carcinoma case and two cutaneous melanoma cases.

Whole-study results and caveats: Compared with CD4+, CD8+ T cells on average had more expanded clones. At 0.1 to 3.0 mg/kg and by week 6, CD4+ and CD8+ T cells in the blood had expanded clonally.

This table comes from immunoSEQ multiplex PCR, and its TCRdb copy is limited to in-frame clones, with some not included. The repertoire includes roughly 89,000 clones, more than 75% of them detected once, and about 0.3% sits in the top ten. The V call is TRBV9, the J call TRBJ2-2, with 10 bases lining up with TRBD1. This TCR was recovered from an adult with an advanced solid tumor such as melanoma, head and neck, liver or kidney cancer. Specimen: CD4+ or CD8+ T cells sorted from blood, collected in a trial of the OX40 agonist ivuxolimab. CDR3 amino acids: CASSPLDRGANGELFF. The CDR3 bases are TGTGCCAGCAGCCCTCTGGACAGGGGGGCAAACGGGGAGCTGTTTTTT.